This T cell receptor beta chain is drawn from a study of shared clonotypes between healthy human individuals. For the study at large: The plates for each donor numbered three CD4 naive, three CD4 memory, two CD8 naive and one CD8 memory. Study results and caveats: Memory subsets had estimated richness that was generally smaller than that of naive subsets. In a few donors, 4.5% to 5.5% of naive CD4 clonotypes appeared in common.

How the authors handled the data: In the immunoSEQ data, sequences were junction-only and lacked quality scores, so filtering differed. Measured with immunoSEQ multiplex PCR; TCRdb has only the in-frame clones, and not every one. The V and J calls and clone size are taken from that table; D and trimming were inferred from the DNA. The table lists about 2 million clones, approximately 94% of them singletons, with under 1.5% in the top ten. V lost 3 bases and J 5 bases, leaving 11 bases between the germline ends. The CDR3 has 13 residues. Germline lookup yields CDR1 GTSNPN and CDR2 SVGIG (reference sequence). CD8 cells classed as naive were CD45RO-negative and positively selected for CCR7, excluding terminally differentiated effector memory CD45RA+ cells. About this clone: Antigen specificity is unknown.

The sequence derives from a man aged 18 to 29 in good health. Sequencing used naive CD8+ T cells sorted from blood. The chain is built from TRBV30 and TRBJ2-1; D call uncertain. The CDR3 is CAWRSSDHNEQFF. DNA for the CDR3: TGTGCCTGGAGAAGTTCGGATCACAATGAGCAGTTCTTC.